A selection of T cell receptor beta chains follows, all from one sample in a study of T-cell reconstitution after alpha-beta-depleted transplantation in children. Using its own MiXCR run on the PCR reads, TCRdb lists one record per CDR3 protein. The sample has 490,000 or so distinct CDR3 sequences; 8% to 11% are singletons. Sample: PBMCs, taken before TCRalphabeta/CD19-depleted stem cell transplant. These TCRs come from a child aged 2 to 9 with inherited bone marrow failure, due to receive a stem cell transplant. Each CDR3 is given with its conserved first and last residue.

length	V	J	CDR3
12	TRBV28	TRBJ1-2	CASAATNYGYTF
14	TRBV7-9	TRBJ2-1	CASSLSTSFAEQFF
17	TRBV20-1	TRBJ1-4	CSARGKGPRGVNEKLFF
14	TRBV29-1	TRBJ2-7	CSVRSGRLSYEQYF
15	TRBV7-8	TRBJ2-5	CASSLLRVLQETQYF
17	TRBV7-2	TRBJ2-1	CASSLIFGESSYNEQFF
11	TRBV29-1	TRBJ2-1	CSVVTGAQQFF
14	TRBV6-2/TRBV6-3	TRBJ2-7	CASSYRDGAYEQYF
18	TRBV12-3/TRBV12-4	TRBJ2-3	CASRTTGRSGRRGDTQYF
17	TRBV20-1	TRBJ2-3	CSARDRLAGGSVDTQYF
14	TRBV6-5	TRBJ1-1	CASSYSAGLSEAFF
13	TRBV30	TRBJ1-5	CARNQNSNQPQHF
12	TRBV19	TRBJ1-1	CASSIGGNEAFF
17	TRBV4-3	TRBJ2-1	CASSQRRASVSYNEQFF
13	TRBV29-1	TRBJ2-5	CSVEVTSAETQYF
16	TRBV4-3	TRBJ2-7	CASSQDPRGRGDEQYF
13	TRBV10-3	TRBJ2-1	CALRTGSGNEQFF
15	TRBV18	TRBJ1-5	CASSPQQFDNQPQHF
12	TRBV19	TRBJ2-1	CASSPWSDEQFF
13	TRBV27	TRBJ1-1	CASSLVEGAEAFF
16	TRBV4-3	TRBJ2-1	CASSPEAGGWLNEQFF
18	TRBV5-1	TRBJ2-5	CASESQPNAGAGKETQYF
14	TRBV2	TRBJ2-7	CASSDQGSSYEQYF
15	TRBV27	TRBJ1-6	CASSLEGGSNSPLHF